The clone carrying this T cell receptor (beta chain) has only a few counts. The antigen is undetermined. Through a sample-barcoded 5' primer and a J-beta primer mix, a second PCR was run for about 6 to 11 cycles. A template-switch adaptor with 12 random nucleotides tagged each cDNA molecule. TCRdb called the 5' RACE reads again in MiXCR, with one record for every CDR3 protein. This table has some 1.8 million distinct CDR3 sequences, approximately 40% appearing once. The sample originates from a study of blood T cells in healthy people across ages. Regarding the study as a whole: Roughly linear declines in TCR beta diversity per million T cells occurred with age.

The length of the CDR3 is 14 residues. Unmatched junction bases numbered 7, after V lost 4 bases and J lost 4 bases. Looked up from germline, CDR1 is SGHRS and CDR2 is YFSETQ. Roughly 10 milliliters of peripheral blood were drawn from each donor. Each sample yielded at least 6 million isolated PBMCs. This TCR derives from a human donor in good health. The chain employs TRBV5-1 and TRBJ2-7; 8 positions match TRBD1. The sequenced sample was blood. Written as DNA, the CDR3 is TGCGCCAGCAGCCGGGACAGGCAACCATACGAGCAGTACTTC. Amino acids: CASSRDRQPYEQYF.